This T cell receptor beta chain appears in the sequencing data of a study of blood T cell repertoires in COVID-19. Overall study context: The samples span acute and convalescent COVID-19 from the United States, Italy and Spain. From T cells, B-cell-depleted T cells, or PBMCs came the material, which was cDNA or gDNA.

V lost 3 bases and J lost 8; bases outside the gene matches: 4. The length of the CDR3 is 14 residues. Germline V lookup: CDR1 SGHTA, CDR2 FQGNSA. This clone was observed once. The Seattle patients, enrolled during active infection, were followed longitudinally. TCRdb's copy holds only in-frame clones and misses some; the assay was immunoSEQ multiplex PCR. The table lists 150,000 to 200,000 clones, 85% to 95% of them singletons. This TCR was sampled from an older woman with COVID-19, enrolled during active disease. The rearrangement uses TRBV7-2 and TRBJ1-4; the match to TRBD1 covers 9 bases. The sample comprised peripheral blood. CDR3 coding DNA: TGTGCCAGCAGCTTTCGACAGGGGGGCGAAAAACTGTTTTTT. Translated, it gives CASSFRQGGEKLFF.